This entry lists 10 T cell receptor beta chains sequenced from one sample in a study of T-cell reconstitution after alpha-beta-depleted transplantation in children. It was with unique molecular identifiers that the TCRbeta library was prepared. TCRdb re-derived calls from the PCR reads in MiXCR, one entry per CDR3 protein. The sample holds approximately 340,000 distinct CDR3 sequences; around 10% are singletons and the top ten take under 3%. The sequenced sample was PBMCs from the stem cell graft donor, obtained from the stem cell graft. All receptors come from a human donor who donated a stem cell graft to a child with acute lymphoblastic leukemia.

V and J are TRBV3-1 and TRBJ2-5; 11 bases agree with TRBD2. With V trimmed by 4 bases and J by 9 bases, 10 bases remained unmatched. Germline V lookup: CDR1 LGHDT, CDR2 YNNKEL (reference sequence). This CDR3 has 15 amino acids. The CDR3 nucleotides read TGTGCCAGCAGCCCCCGAGGTAGCGGGAGGGTGGCCCAGTACTTC. Translating it yields CASSPRGSGRVAQYF.

This clonotype was detected a few times. Relative to the germline gene, one junction end is altered; a read error may explain this. The V call is TRBV7-7, the J call TRBJ2-7; D unresolved. CDR1 and CDR2 from the germline V gene are SSHAT and FNYEAQ (reference sequence). This CDR3 has 13 residues. The CDR3 coding sequence is TGTGCTAGCAGCTTAGGGTCGGGTGACGAGCAGTACTTC. Protein sequence: CASSLGSGDEQYF.

In this sample, this clonotype turned up many times. The rearrangement uses TRBV20-1 and TRBJ2-5; 12 bases line up with TRBD2. The CDR3 is made up of 16 amino acids. Looked up from germline, CDR1 is DFQATT and CDR2 is SNEGSKA (reference sequence). V was pared by 6 bases and J by 1 base, with 9 bases of the junction left unmatched. The CDR3 loop is CSATLPGLAGQETQYF. The CDR3, as DNA: TGCAGTGCGACCCTGCCGGGACTAGCGGGCCAAGAGACCCAGTACTTC.

The rearrangement uses TRBV7-9 and TRBJ1-2; D not resolved. The CDR3 sequence is 14 residues long. The germline gives CDR1 SEHNR, CDR2 FQNEAQ (reference sequence). Trimming removed 1 base at V and 2 bases at J, with 8 bases between. The CDR3 protein is CASSLDSPNYGYTF. In DNA form, the CDR3 reads TGTGCCAGCAGCTTAGACAGCCCAAACTATGGCTACACCTTC.

The DNA of the CDR3 is TGCAGCGTTCGGCGGGACGGTTCGGCTGGCTACACCTTC. It translates to CSVRRDGSAGYTF. The chain couples TRBV29-1 to TRBJ1-2, with D tentatively TRBD1 (5 bases). This CDR3 has 13 residues. Germline CDR1 reads SQVTM; CDR2 reads ANQGSEA. With 5 bases removed from V and 7 bases from J, the gap between germline ends came to 17 bases.

The chain joins TRBV28 to TRBJ1-4; 7 bases match TRBD1. After removal of 9 bases from V and 2 bases from J, the junction contained 3 bases not matched to a gene. Looked up from germline, CDR1 is MDHEN and CDR2 is SYDVKM. This CDR3 is 13 amino acids long. CDR3 in amino acids: CASNRGTNEKLFF. The CDR3 DNA follows: TGTGCCAGTAACAGGGGCACTAATGAAAAACTGTTTTTT.

This clonotype was seen only a few times. The rearrangement uses TRBV12-3 or TRBV12-4 and TRBJ1-5; D unclear. The CDR3 totals 14 residues. V lost 5 bases and J lost 0, with 8 bases in between. This CDR3 is CASSPIASNQPQHF. The CDR3 coding sequence is TGTGCCAGCAGTCCCATCGCTAGCAATCAGCCCCAGCATTTT.

This clonotype occurred many times. The V call is TRBV20-1, the J call TRBJ1-1, with D possibly TRBD1 on 6 matching bases. Germline loops: CDR1 DFQATT, CDR2 SNEGSKA (reference sequence). CDR3 length: 13 residues. Trimming stripped 1 base from V and 3 bases from J, with 9 bases between. CDR3 loop: CSARGGGYTEAFF. CDR3 DNA: TGCAGTGCTAGAGGCGGGGGCTACACTGAAGCTTTCTTT.

In this sample, this clonotype turned up many times. V usage is TRBV11-1 and J usage is TRBJ1-1; no clear D gene. V was cut by 0 bases and J by 2 bases, with 13 bases left in between. Germline assignment: CDR1 SGHAT and CDR2 FQDESV (reference sequence). The CDR3 is 16 amino acids. The CDR3 sequence: CASSLAPNSLNTEAFF. CDR3 in DNA: TGTGCCAGCAGCTTAGCTCCGAATAGTCTTAACACTGAAGCTTTCTTT.

The CDR3 region has the DNA TGTGCCAGCAGCCGGGACACTCCCTACGAGCAGTACTTC. This encodes CASSRDTPYEQYF. V usage is TRBV27 and J usage is TRBJ2-7; D is perhaps TRBD1 (6 bases). The germline CDR1 and CDR2 sequences are MNHEY and SMNVEV (reference sequence). V was pared by 6 bases and J by 2 bases, with 11 bases between. The CDR3 loop spans 13 amino acids.